Following are 22 T cell receptor beta chains from one sample sequenced in a study of PD-L1 blockade in urothelial cancer. TCRdb keeps only in-frame clones here, not all; method: immunoSEQ multiplex PCR. The sample includes under 55,000 clones, approximately 79% of them seen just once. Time point given: pretreatment peripheral blood. Sequences were derived from PBMCs, sampled around atezolizumab (anti-PD-L1) treatment. These receptors were taken from a man between 65 and 85 years old with urothelial cancer.

The chain has TRBV4-2 and TRBJ2-2; 7 nucleotides match TRBD2. This CDR3 has 15 residues. CDR1 and CDR2 (germline): LGHNA, YNFKEQ. With 4 bases clipped from V and 6 bases from J, the junction kept 8 bases outside the gene matches. CDR3 in amino acids: CASSLRLALAGELFF. The DNA for the CDR3 is TGTGCCAGCAGCCTCCGACTAGCCTTGGCCGGGGAGCTGTTTTTT.

This clone has just one count. The genes are TRBV4-3 and TRBJ1-3, with D unresolved. This CDR3 contains 15 residues. Germline V CDR1 and CDR2: LGHNA, YSLEER. The V end lost 0 bases, the J end lost 3 bases, and 9 bases lay between the germline ends. The CDR3 bases are TGCGCCAGCAGCCAAGACCACACGGGTGGAAACACCATATATTTT. Translation: CASSQDHTGGNTIYF.

This clone was observed once. The rearrangement uses TRBV5-6 and TRBJ1-3; no clear D. This CDR3 is built from 16 residues. V gave up 4 bases and J gave up 0 bases, with 14 bases separating them. The germline V gene has CDR1 SGHDT and CDR2 YYEEEE. This chain's CDR3 is CASSARGLRSGNTIYF. The CDR3 nucleotides read TGTGCCAGCAGCGCCCGTGGTCTACGCTCTGGAAACACCATATATTTT.

J is TRBJ2-5 and V is TRBV12-5; 11 bases are shared with TRBD2. The CDR3 totals 13 residues. V was pared by 7 bases and J by 4 bases, with 2 bases of the junction left unmatched. Germline V gene lookup returns CDR1 LGHNT and CDR2 FRNRAP. The CDR3 region has the DNA TGTGCTAGTGCTCTAGCGGGAGGAGAGACCCAGTACTTC. Protein: CASALAGGETQYF.

The V call is TRBV19, the J call TRBJ2-2, with D unresolved. The V end lost 6 bases, the J end lost 4 bases, and 12 bases lay between the germline ends. The CDR3 totals 14 residues. Germline CDR1 reads LNHDA; CDR2 reads SQIVND (reference sequence). CDR3 protein: CASSRPGGTGELFF. The CDR3 DNA reads as TGTGCCAGTAGCCGCCCCGGCGGCACCGGGGAGCTGTTTTTT.

This sequence joins TRBV19 and TRBJ2-3; D not certain. Germline V gene sequence: CDR1 LNHDA, CDR2 SQIVND (reference sequence). The CDR3 has 15 residues. V dropped 1 base and J dropped 0 bases, with 8 bases sitting between them. CDR3 sequence (DNA): TGTGCCAGTAGTATAGGGTTCACTAGCACAGATACGCAGTATTTT. This sequence encodes CASSIGFTSTDTQYF.

This clone occurred once. The chain links TRBV7-2 to TRBJ2-5, with 8 bases matching TRBD1. Germline V gene lookup returns CDR1 SGHTA and CDR2 FQGNSA. This CDR3 is 17 amino acids long. J was trimmed by 4 bases and V by 1 base; bases with no gene match: 11. CDR3 DNA: TGTGCCAGCAGCTTAGGGGCACAGGGGGGCGAAAGAGAGACCCAGTACTTC. Its translation is CASSLGAQGGERETQYF.

The rearrangement links TRBV5-4 to TRBJ2-3; 12 bases agree with TRBD1. Germline loops: CDR1 SGHNT, CDR2 YYREEE (reference sequence). This CDR3 has 14 amino acids. V was pared by 6 bases and J by 6 bases, with 5 bases of the junction left unmatched. Here the CDR3 DNA reads TGTGCCAGCACCGGGACAGGGGGCCGCGATACGCAGTATTTT. As protein: CASTGTGGRDTQYF.

The CDR3 region has the DNA TGTGCCAGCAGCGACTTGACAGGGGGAGGCTACACCTTC. It is translated as CASSDLTGGGYTF. This chain uses TRBV6-5 with TRBJ1-2, with 9 bases lining up with TRBD1. The CDR3 is 13 residues long. V shed 6 bases, J shed 8 bases, and the junction held 7 bases outside the gene matches. Germline CDR1 MNHEY, CDR2 SVGAGI.

The chain employs TRBV6-1 and TRBJ1-2; 8 bases match TRBD1. The CDR3 consists of 12 residues. Germline V lookup: CDR1 MNHNS, CDR2 SASEGT. J lost 6 bases, V lost 7 bases, and 4 bases had no gene match. The chain's CDR3 is CASTLTGDGYTF. DNA for the CDR3: TGTGCCAGCACATTGACAGGGGATGGCTACACCTTC.

Only one count was recorded for this clone. The rearrangement joins TRBV7-2 to TRBJ1-1; no definite D call. V gave up 4 bases and J gave up 11 bases, with 14 bases separating them. Germline V CDR1 and CDR2: SGHTA, FQGNSA. This CDR3 is 12 amino acids long. The CDR3: CASSSSVVKAFF. CDR3 DNA: TGTGCCAGCAGCTCGAGTGTTGTAAAGGCTTTCTTT.

The V gene is TRBV5-5, the J gene TRBJ1-6; D gene unclear. The germline V and J ends were trimmed by 0 bases and 4 bases, with 8 bases remaining between them. The CDR3 is 15 residues long. The germline V gene encodes CDR1 SGHKS and CDR2 YYEKEE (reference sequence). CDR3 amino acids: CASSLATGYNSPLHF. The CDR3 nucleotides read TGTGCCAGCAGCTTGGCCACGGGTTATAATTCACCCCTCCACTTT.

The chain carries TRBV6-4 and TRBJ2-2, with 8 bases matching TRBD2. This CDR3 region has 16 residues. V was pared by 0 bases and J by 4 bases, with 4 bases of the junction left unmatched. Germline CDR1 reads MRHNA; CDR2 reads SNTAGT. This CDR3 reads CASSDSPAGGTGELFF. For the CDR3, the DNA is TGTGCCAGCAGTGACTCCCCCGCGGGGGGCACCGGGGAGCTGTTTTTT.

V usage is TRBV11-3 and J usage is TRBJ2-3, with TRBD1 matching 7 bases. The CDR3 sequence is 15 residues long. Germline assignment: CDR1 SGHNT and CDR2 YENEEA. Trimming took 5 bases from V and 2 from J; bases not matched to a gene: 7. The CDR3 is CASSRRTGLTDTQYF. As DNA, the CDR3 is TGTGCCAGCAGCCGACGGACAGGCCTCACAGATACGCAGTATTTT.

The V call is TRBV7-3, the J call TRBJ2-2, with TRBD2 as a possible D gene (5 bases). Trimming removed 3 bases from V and 7 bases from J, with 15 bases in between. The length of the CDR3 is 15 residues. Per the germline V gene, CDR1 is SGHTA and CDR2 is FQGTGA. The DNA of the CDR3 is TGTGCCAGCAGCTTCAGATCCCGGGGAAACGGGGAGCTGTTTTTT. It specifies CASSFRSRGNGELFF.

The chain combines TRBV28 with TRBJ1-4; 7 bases align to TRBD1. The CDR3 sequence is 15 residues long. Unmatched junction bases numbered 10, after V lost 5 bases and J lost 7 bases. Germline CDR1 and CDR2: MDHEN and SYDVKM. CDR3 amino acids: CASSLPTGSGEKLFF. CDR3 coding DNA: TGTGCCAGCAGTCTCCCGACAGGGAGTGGTGAAAAACTGTTTTTT.

The chain uses TRBV9 and TRBJ1-2; TRBD1 matches 8 bases. The length of the CDR3 is 12 residues. Trimming at V came to 5 bases and at J to 7 bases, leaving 4 bases not matched to a gene. Per the germline V gene, CDR1 is SGDLS and CDR2 is YYNGEE. The CDR3 bases are TGTGCCAGCAGTGCAGGGGGCAGTGGCTACACCTTC. Its protein is CASSAGGSGYTF. Filled out from reference TRBV9 and TRBJ1-2, the complete variable domain reads DSGVTQTPKHLITATGQRVTLRCSPRSGDLSVYWYQQSLDQGLQFLIQYYNGEERAKGNILERFSAQQFPDLHSELNLSSLELGDSALYFCASSAGGSGYTFGSGTRLTVV.

The gene calls are TRBV2 and TRBJ1-5, with D uncertain. This CDR3 is 15 amino acids long. CDR1 and CDR2 from the germline V gene are SNHLY and FYNNEI. V lost 6 bases, J lost 0 bases, and 12 bases lay in between. The CDR3 loop is CASRETSNSNQPQHF. The CDR3 nucleotides are TGTGCCAGCAGGGAGACTTCTAATAGCAATCAGCCCCAGCATTTT.

The V call is TRBV6-5, the J call TRBJ2-7; 11 bases map to TRBD1. This CDR3 is built from 15 residues. Losses at the gene ends were 5 bases for V and 2 bases for J; bases not matched to a gene: 5. Germline V gene sequence: CDR1 MNHEY, CDR2 SVGAGI. DNA of the CDR3: TGTGCCAGCAGTAGACCGGGACAGGGGGCCTACGAGCAGTACTTC. This translates into CASSRPGQGAYEQYF.

The genes are TRBV4-1 and TRBJ1-1; weak D call: TRBD1 (6 bases). This CDR3 has 15 amino acids. Germline loops: CDR1 MGHRA, CDR2 YSYEKL. Trimming removed 1 base at V and 4 bases at J, with 13 bases between. The CDR3 region is CASSQVGRGTTEAFF. The CDR3 nucleotides are TGCGCCAGCAGCCAAGTGGGCAGGGGCACCACTGAAGCTTTCTTT.

The chain couples TRBV19 to TRBJ2-1; unclear D gene. Germline V gives CDR1 LNHDA, CDR2 SQIVND (reference sequence). The CDR3 length is 13 residues. V shed 8 bases and J shed 0 bases, with 8 bases lying between them. The CDR3, as DNA: TGTGCCAGTGAGAGGAGCTCCTACAATGAGCAGTTCTTC. This gives the protein CASERSSYNEQFF.

The rearrangement uses TRBV4-3 and TRBJ2-7, with TRBD2 identical over 10 bases. The germline CDR1 and CDR2 sequences are LGHNA and YSLEER. The CDR3 runs to 15 residues. V trimming: 1 base; J trimming: 3 bases; junction bases outside the gene matches: 3. CDR3 region: CASSQATSGVYEQYF. Here the CDR3 DNA reads TGCGCCAGCAGCCAAGCTACTAGCGGGGTCTACGAGCAGTACTTC.